This TCR beta chain was captured in a study of shared clonotypes between healthy human individuals. For the study at large: With ages of 18 to 49, the donors were a couple of women and a few men.

Naive CD8 cells, CD45RO-negative and positively selected for CCR7, excluded terminally differentiated effector memory CD45RA+ cells. Overall study findings and caveats: Generation probabilities of non-shared clonotypes were lower (relative to those shared by all four donors). Naive subsets, compared against memory subsets, generally had larger estimated richness values.

V lost 0 bases, J lost 3 bases, and 11 bases lay in between. CDR3 length: 16 residues. Germline V gene sequence: CDR1 LNHNV, CDR2 YYDKDF (reference sequence). The table came from immunoSEQ multiplex PCR; TCRdb's copy has only in-frame clones and leaves some out. Among hundreds of thousands of clones, approximately 95% were seen once, and the ten largest hold approximately 0.11%. To note about this clone: The antigen is not known.

The V gene is TRBV15, the J gene TRBJ2-2; the D is unclear. Material: naive CD8+ T cells sorted from blood. The TCR comes from a woman younger than 45 in good health. This CDR3 is CATSRDNSSYTGELFF. The DNA of the CDR3 is TGTGCCACCAGCAGAGATAACTCGAGCTACACCGGGGAGCTGTTTTTT.